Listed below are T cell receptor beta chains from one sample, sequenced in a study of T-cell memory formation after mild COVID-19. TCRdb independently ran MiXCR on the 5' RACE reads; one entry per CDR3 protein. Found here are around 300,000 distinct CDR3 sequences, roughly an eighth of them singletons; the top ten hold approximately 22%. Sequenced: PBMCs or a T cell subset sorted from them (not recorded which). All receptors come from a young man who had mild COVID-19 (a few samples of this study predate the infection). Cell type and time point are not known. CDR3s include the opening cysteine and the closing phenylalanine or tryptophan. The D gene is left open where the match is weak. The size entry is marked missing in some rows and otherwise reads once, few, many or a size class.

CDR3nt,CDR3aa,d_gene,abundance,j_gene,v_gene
TGCGCCAGCAGGTCAATAGGGGACGGGAGAGGAAAACTGTTTTTT,CASRSIGDGRGKLFF,-,-,TRBJ1-4,TRBV4-1
TGTGCCAGCAGTTACGGGCGGGGGGGTCGGCAGTTCTTC,CASSYGRGGRQFF,TRBD2,few,TRBJ2-1,TRBV6-5
TGTGCCAGCAGCACCGACGGAACCTATGGCTACACCTTC,CASSTDGTYGYTF,-,few,TRBJ1-2,TRBV6-1
TGTGCCAGCAGCCCGACAGTGGCCCAAGAGACCCAGTACTTC,CASSPTVAQETQYF,-,few,TRBJ2-5,TRBV4-2
TGTGCCAGCAGCGGACAGGGGCCAGATACGCAGTATTTT,CASSGQGPDTQYF,TRBD1,few,TRBJ2-3,TRBV6-6
TGTGCCAGCTCACCGTCGTCGGGCCTCTATGGCTACACCTTC,CASSPSSGLYGYTF,-,few,TRBJ1-2,TRBV18
TGCGCCAGCAGTTCGGGGGGCCCCTACAATGAGCAGTTCTTC,CASSSGGPYNEQFF,-,few,TRBJ2-1,TRBV5-1
TGTGCCAGCAGCGAGAATTTGGCGGGACTAGTGGGCGAGACCCAGTACTTC,CASSENLAGLVGETQYF,TRBD2,few,TRBJ2-5,TRBV7-2
TGTGCCAGCAGTTACTCGAATAATGAGCAGTTCTTC,CASSYSNNEQFF,-,many,TRBJ2-1,TRBV6-2/TRBV6-3
TGTGCCAGCCAGGCCCTGGAGACCCAGTACTTC,CASQALETQYF,-,few,TRBJ2-5,TRBV7-2
TGTGCCAGCAGCGTAGAGGGACAGGGTTACTATGGCTACACCTTC,CASSVEGQGYYGYTF,TRBD1,-,TRBJ1-2,TRBV9
TGTGCCAGCAGTTACTTTGGGACTAGTTTGTTCTTC,CASSYFGTSLFF,TRBD2,few,TRBJ2-1,TRBV6-2/TRBV6-3
TGTGCCAGCAGTGACCTAGAGGGAGGGCAAGAGACCCAGTACTTC,CASSDLEGGQETQYF,TRBD2,-,TRBJ2-5,TRBV25-1
TGCAGCGTTGATTCGGCAGATACGCAGTATTTT,CSVDSADTQYF,-,few,TRBJ2-3,TRBV29-1
TGTGCCAGCACGTCAATTATTGAGAGTAGCAATCAGCCCCAGCATTTT,CASTSIIESSNQPQHF,-,few,TRBJ1-5,TRBV6-6
TGCGCCAGCAGCCACCAACCGGGACAGGTATACTACGAGCAGTACTTC,CASSHQPGQVYYEQYF,TRBD1,few,TRBJ2-7,TRBV4-1
TGTGCCAGCAGCTTCCAACGGGCTAGAACAGAGACCCAGTACTTC,CASSFQRARTETQYF,-,-,TRBJ2-5,TRBV7-2
TGTGCCAGCACCGAAACAGGGGCGCGGAACACCGGGGAGCTGTTTTTT,CASTETGARNTGELFF,TRBD1,-,TRBJ2-2,TRBV2
TGTGCCAGCAGTAAACTCCCCGGGGAGGAGCAGTTCTTC,CASSKLPGEEQFF,-,few,TRBJ2-1,TRBV27
TGTGCCAGCAGCGCCCCCCTTCACAATGAGCAGTTCTTC,CASSAPLHNEQFF,-,-,TRBJ2-1,TRBV9
TGCGCCAGCAGCGCGGACAGGGTGGACACCGGGGAGCTGTTTTTT,CASSADRVDTGELFF,TRBD1,few,TRBJ2-2,TRBV5-1
TGTGCCAGTAGCCAGGACACCTACGAGCAGTACTTC,CASSQDTYEQYF,-,few,TRBJ2-7,TRBV19
TGTGCCAGCAGCCTTCGTGGAAGCGGGGGGGCAGATGAGCAGTTCTTC,CASSLRGSGGADEQFF,TRBD2,-,TRBJ2-1,TRBV5-4
TGCAGCGTCCCAGGTCGGGTTAGCACAGATACGCAGTATTTT,CSVPGRVSTDTQYF,-,-,TRBJ2-3,TRBV29-1
TGTGCCAGCAGTTCCCACAGGGGAGGTTGGACCGGGGAGCTGTTTTTT,CASSSHRGGWTGELFF,-,-,TRBJ2-2,TRBV6-6